This TCR beta chain derives from a study of blood T cells in healthy people across ages. Then a second PCR, running about 6 to 11 cycles, was carried out with a sample-barcoded 5' primer and a J-beta primer mix. TCRdb passed the 5' RACE reads through MiXCR, listing each CDR3 protein once. The sample has some 1.7 million distinct CDR3 sequences; about 30% are singletons. The CDR3 consists of 13 residues. V trimming: 5 bases; J trimming: 9 bases; junction bases outside the gene matches: 5. Germline CDR1 GTSNPN, CDR2 SVGIG (reference sequence). The chain is built from TRBV30 and TRBJ1-6; 9 bases map to TRBD1. This TCR was sampled from a woman aged 30 to 39 in good health. Sequences were obtained from blood. CDR3 nucleotides: TGTGCCTGGGGGACAGGGAGTTCTTCACCCCTCCACTTT. Its translation is CAWGTGSSSPLHF.